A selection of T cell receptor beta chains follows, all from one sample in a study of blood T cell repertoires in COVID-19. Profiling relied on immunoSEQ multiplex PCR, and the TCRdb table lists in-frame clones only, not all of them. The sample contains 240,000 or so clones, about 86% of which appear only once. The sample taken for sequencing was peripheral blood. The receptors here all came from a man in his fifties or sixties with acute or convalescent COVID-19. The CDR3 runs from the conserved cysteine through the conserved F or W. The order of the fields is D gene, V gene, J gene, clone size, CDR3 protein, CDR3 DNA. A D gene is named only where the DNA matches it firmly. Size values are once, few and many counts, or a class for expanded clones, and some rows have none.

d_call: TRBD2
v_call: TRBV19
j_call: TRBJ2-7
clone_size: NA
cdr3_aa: CASSMGLALSYEQYF
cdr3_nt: TGTGCCAGTAGTATGGGACTAGCACTCTCCTACGAGCAGTACTTC

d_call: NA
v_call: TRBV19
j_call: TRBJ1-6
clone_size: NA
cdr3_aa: CASSIQGGDNSPLHF
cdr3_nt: TGTGCCAGTAGTATACAGGGAGGTGATAATTCACCCCTCCACTTT

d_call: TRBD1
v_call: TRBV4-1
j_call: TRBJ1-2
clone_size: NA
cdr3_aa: CASSPWTGWDGYTF
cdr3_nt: TGCGCCAGCAGCCCGTGGACAGGGTGGGATGGCTACACCTTC

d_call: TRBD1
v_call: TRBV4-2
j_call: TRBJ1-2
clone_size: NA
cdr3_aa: CASSQVDRKNYGYTF
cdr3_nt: TGTGCCAGCAGCCAAGTGGACAGGAAAAACTATGGCTACACCTTC

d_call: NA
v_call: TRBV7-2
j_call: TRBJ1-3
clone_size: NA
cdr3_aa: CASSLAPGAGNTIYF
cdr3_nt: TGTGCCAGCAGCTTGGCCCCGGGGGCTGGAAACACCATATATTTT

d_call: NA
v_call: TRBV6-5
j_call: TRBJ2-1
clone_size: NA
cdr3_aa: CASSLLEEQFF
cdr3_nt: TGTGCCAGCAGTTTACTCGAGGAGCAGTTCTTC

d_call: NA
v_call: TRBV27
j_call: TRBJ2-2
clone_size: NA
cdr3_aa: CASSSGGGELFF
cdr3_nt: TGTGCCAGCAGTTCTGGAGGCGGGGAGCTGTTTTTT

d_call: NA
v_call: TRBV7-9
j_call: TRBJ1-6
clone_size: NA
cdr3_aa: CASSLNPGTTTSPLHF
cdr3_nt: TGTGCCAGCAGCCTAAATCCGGGGACAACGACTTCACCCCTCCACTTT

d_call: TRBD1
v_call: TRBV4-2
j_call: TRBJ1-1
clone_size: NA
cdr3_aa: CASSQETGLNTEAFF
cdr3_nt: TGTGCCAGCAGCCAAGAGACAGGGCTGAACACTGAAGCTTTCTTT

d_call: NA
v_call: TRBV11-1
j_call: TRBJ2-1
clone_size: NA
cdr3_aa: CASSPGRSGVEQFF
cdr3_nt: TGTGCCAGCAGCCCCGGAAGGAGCGGCGTGGAGCAGTTCTTC

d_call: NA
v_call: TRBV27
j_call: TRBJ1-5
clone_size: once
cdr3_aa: CASGLQGNQPQHF
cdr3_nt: TGTGCCAGCGGACTACAGGGCAATCAGCCCCAGCATTTT

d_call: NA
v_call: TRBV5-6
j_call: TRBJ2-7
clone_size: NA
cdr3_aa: CASSLDGDYEQYF
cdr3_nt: TGTGCCAGCAGCTTGGACGGAGATTACGAGCAGTACTTC

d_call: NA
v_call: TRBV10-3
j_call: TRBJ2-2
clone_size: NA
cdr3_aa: CAISEDRSTGELFF
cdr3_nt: TGTGCCATCAGTGAGGACAGGAGCACCGGGGAGCTGTTTTTT

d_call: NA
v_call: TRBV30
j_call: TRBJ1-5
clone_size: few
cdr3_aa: CAWGMGGRQPQHF
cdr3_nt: TGTGCCTGGGGAATGGGGGGACGCCAGCCCCAGCATTTT

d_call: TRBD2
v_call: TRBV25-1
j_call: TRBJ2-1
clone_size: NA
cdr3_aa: CASSVAGDNEQFF
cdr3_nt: TGTGCCAGCAGTGTAGCGGGAGACAATGAGCAGTTCTTC

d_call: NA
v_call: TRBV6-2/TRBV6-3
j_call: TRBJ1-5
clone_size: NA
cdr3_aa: CASSRPNQPQHF
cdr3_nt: TGTGCCAGCAGTCGTCCCAATCAGCCCCAGCATTTT

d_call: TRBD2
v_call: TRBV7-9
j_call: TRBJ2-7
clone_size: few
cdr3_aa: CATRAGGQYF
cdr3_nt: TGTGCAACCAGGGCGGGAGGCCAGTACTTC

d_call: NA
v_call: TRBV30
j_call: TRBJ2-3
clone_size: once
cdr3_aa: CAWGRRSTDTQYF
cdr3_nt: TGTGCCTGGGGGAGAAGAAGCACAGATACGCAGTATTTT

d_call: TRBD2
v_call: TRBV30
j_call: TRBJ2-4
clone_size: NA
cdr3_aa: CAWSTAYSGSKNIQYF
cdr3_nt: TGTGCCTGGAGTACGGCCTATAGCGGGAGCAAAAACATTCAGTACTTC

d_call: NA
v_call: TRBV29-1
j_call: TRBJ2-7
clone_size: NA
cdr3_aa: CSVMGLSSYEQYF
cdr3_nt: TGCAGCGTGATGGGACTGAGTTCCTACGAGCAGTACTTC

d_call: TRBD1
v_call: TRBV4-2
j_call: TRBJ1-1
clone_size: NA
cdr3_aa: CASSQDRGQMNTEAFF
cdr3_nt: TGTGCCAGCAGCCAAGATAGGGGACAGATGAACACTGAAGCTTTCTTT

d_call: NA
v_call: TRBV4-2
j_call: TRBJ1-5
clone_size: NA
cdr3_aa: CASSQERVGQPQHF
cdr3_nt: TGTGCCAGCAGCCAAGAGAGGGTTGGTCAGCCCCAGCATTTT

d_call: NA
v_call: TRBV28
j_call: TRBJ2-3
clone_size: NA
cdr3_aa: CASSAGLLFSGTQYF
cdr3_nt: TGTGCCAGCAGTGCGGGACTCCTTTTCTCTGGTACGCAGTATTTT

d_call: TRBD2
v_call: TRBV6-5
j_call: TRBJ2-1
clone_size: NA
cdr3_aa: CASSYPGLAENNEQFF
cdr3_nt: TGTGCCAGCAGTTACCCCGGACTAGCGGAAAACAATGAGCAGTTCTTC

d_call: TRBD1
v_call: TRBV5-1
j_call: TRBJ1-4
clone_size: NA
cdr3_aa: CASSLDQGADKLFF
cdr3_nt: TGCGCCAGCAGCTTGGATCAGGGGGCGGATAAACTGTTTTTT

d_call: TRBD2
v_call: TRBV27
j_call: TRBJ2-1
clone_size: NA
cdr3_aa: CASRPGGSGRYNEQFF
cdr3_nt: TGTGCCAGCAGACCCGGGGGGAGCGGGAGGTACAATGAGCAGTTCTTC

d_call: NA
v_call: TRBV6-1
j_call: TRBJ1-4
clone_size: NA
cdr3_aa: CASSELEVEKLFF
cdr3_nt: TGTGCCAGCAGTGAATTAGAGGTGGAAAAACTGTTTTTT

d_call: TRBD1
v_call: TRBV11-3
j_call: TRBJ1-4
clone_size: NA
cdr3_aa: CASSLGQADNEKLFF
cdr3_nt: TGTGCCAGCAGCTTGGGACAGGCTGATAATGAAAAACTGTTTTTT

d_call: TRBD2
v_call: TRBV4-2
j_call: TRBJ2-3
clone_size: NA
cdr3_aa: CASSPTSGSLFDTQYF
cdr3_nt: TGTGCCAGCAGCCCGACTAGCGGGAGTCTATTTGATACGCAGTATTTT

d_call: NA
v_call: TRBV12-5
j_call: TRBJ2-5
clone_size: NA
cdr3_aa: CASGLDAETQYF
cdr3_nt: TGTGCTAGTGGTTTGGATGCGGAGACCCAGTACTTC

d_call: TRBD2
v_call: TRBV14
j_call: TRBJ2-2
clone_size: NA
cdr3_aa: CASSTYPGTIRTGELFF
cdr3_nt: TGTGCCAGCAGCACCTACCCCGGGACTATCCGCACCGGGGAGCTGTTTTTT

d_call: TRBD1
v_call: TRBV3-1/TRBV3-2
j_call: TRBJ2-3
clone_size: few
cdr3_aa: CASSQESWRDRGRWDTQYF
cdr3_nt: TGTGCCAGCAGCCAAGAGTCGTGGAGGGACAGGGGCCGATGGGATACGCAGTATTTT

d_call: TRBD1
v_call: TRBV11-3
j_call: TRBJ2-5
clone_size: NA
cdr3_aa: CASSHGQGGQETQYF
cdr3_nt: TGTGCCAGCAGCCACGGACAGGGTGGGCAAGAGACCCAGTACTTC

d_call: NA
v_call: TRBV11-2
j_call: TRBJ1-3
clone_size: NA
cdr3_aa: CASSVNRDGNTIYF
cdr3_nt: TGTGCCAGCAGCGTCAACAGGGATGGAAACACCATATATTTT

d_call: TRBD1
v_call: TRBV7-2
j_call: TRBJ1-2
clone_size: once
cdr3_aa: CASSFGDRSNYGYTF
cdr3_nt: TGTGCCAGCAGCTTTGGGGACAGAAGTAACTATGGCTACACCTTC

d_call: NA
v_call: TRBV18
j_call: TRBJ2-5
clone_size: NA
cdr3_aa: CASSLGGEETQYF
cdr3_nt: TGTGCCAGCTCACTCGGGGGAGAAGAGACCCAGTACTTC

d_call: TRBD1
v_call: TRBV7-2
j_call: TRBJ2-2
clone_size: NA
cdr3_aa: CASSLLQGATGELFF
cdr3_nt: TGTGCCAGCAGCCTCCTACAGGGGGCCACCGGGGAGCTGTTTTTT

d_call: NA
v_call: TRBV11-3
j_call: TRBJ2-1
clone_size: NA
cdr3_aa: CASGGTVSYNEQFF
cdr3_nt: TGTGCCAGCGGGGGGACAGTGTCCTACAATGAGCAGTTCTTC

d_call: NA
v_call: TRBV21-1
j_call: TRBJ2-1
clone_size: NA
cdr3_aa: CASRGLAGLYNEQFF
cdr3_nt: TGTGCCAGCAGGGGACTAGCGGGACTATACAATGAGCAGTTCTTC

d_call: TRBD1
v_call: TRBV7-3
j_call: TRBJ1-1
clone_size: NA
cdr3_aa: CASSVTTGGTEAFF
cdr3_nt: TGTGCCAGCAGCGTAACTACAGGGGGCACTGAAGCTTTCTTT

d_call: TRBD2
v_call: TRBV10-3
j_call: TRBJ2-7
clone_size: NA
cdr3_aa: CAISSSGRAISYEQYF
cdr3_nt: TGTGCCATCAGTAGTAGCGGGAGGGCCATATCCTACGAGCAGTACTTC

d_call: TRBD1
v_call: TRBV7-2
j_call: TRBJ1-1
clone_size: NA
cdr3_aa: CASSLAQGATEAFF
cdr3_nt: TGTGCCAGCAGCTTAGCGCAGGGGGCCACTGAAGCTTTCTTT